The source of this TCR beta chain is a study of PD-L1 blockade in urothelial cancer. Turning to the study itself: Blood gave a median approximately 140,000 T cells.

The time point was: pretreatment peripheral blood. Individual patients had between 1 and 8 samples, taken pretreatment and on-treatment. TCRdb's copy holds only in-frame clones and misses some; the assay was immunoSEQ multiplex PCR. The data contain some 90,000 clones, more than 80% of them singletons. The CDR3 runs 13 residues. V gave up 4 bases and J gave up 7 bases, with 11 bases separating them. CDR1 MNHEY and CDR2 SMNVEV come from the germline V gene (reference sequence). The material was PBMCs, obtained around atezolizumab (anti-PD-L1) treatment. The receptor was derived from a woman of 80 years or more with urothelial cancer. This chain connects TRBV27 to TRBJ2-1; no clear D. The CDR3 loop reads CASSSKPRNEQFF. DNA of the CDR3: TGTGCCAGCAGTTCAAAGCCGCGGAATGAGCAGTTCTTC.